Listed below are T cell receptor beta chains from one sample, sequenced in a study of blood T cells in healthy people across ages. TCRdb fed the 5' RACE reads into MiXCR, producing one record per CDR3 protein. Of nearly 800,000 distinct CDR3 sequences listed, roughly 25% are singletons. Separately, the same data were catalogued under a study of T cells of mothers and their children.

Material: blood. These receptors all come from a boy younger than 18 in good health. CDR3s include the opening cysteine and the closing phenylalanine or tryptophan. Each record gives: V gene, clone size, J gene, D gene, CDR3 protein, CDR3 DNA. A D gene is named only where the DNA matches it firmly. Some rows have no size entry. The others give once, few or many, or a class for an expanded clone.

TRBV6-6,few,TRBJ2-5,.,CASSYTTFKETQYF,TGTGCCAGCAGTTACACGACTTTCAAAGAGACCCAGTACTTC
TRBV7-9,.,TRBJ1-1,.,CASSQPEWWNTEAFF,TGTGCCAGCAGCCAACCTGAGTGGTGGAACACTGAAGCTTTCTTT
TRBV7-9,.,TRBJ2-2,.,CASSFAVNTGELFF,TGTGCCAGCAGCTTCGCGGTGAACACCGGGGAGCTGTTTTTT
TRBV18,.,TRBJ1-2,.,CASSTTPDYGYTF,TGTGCCAGCTCAACGACACCCGACTATGGCTACACCTTC
TRBV5-5,few,TRBJ2-7,TRBD2,CASSLGGSLSYEQYF,TGTGCCAGCAGCTTGGGCGGGAGCCTTTCCTACGAGCAGTACTTC
TRBV15,few,TRBJ2-7,.,CATSREGGGYEQYF,TGTGCCACCAGCAGAGAAGGCGGTGGGTACGAGCAGTACTTC
TRBV6-6,few,TRBJ2-5,.,CASSYGPSGTQYF,TGTGCCAGCAGTTACGGGCCGAGCGGGACCCAGTACTTC
TRBV10-3,.,TRBJ1-2,.,CAISHSGTDYGYTF,TGTGCCATCAGTCATTCCGGGACCGACTATGGCTACACCTTC
TRBV5-5,few,TRBJ1-1,TRBD1,CASSPVGTGTEAFF,TGTGCCAGCAGTCCGGTGGGGACAGGAACTGAAGCTTTCTTT
TRBV12-3/TRBV12-4,few,TRBJ2-5,.,CASTLDLKETQYF,TGTGCCAGTACCTTAGATCTAAAAGAGACCCAGTACTTC
TRBV27,.,TRBJ2-7,.,CASSLSRTAYEQYF,TGTGCCAGCAGTTTATCTCGTACGGCCTACGAGCAGTACTTC
TRBV2,once,TRBJ2-7,.,CASSEVEDEYEQYF,TGTGCCAGCAGTGAAGTTGAAGACGAGTACGAGCAGTACTTC
TRBV29-1,few,TRBJ2-5,TRBD1,CSALRWTGDRETQYF,TGCAGCGCCCTCAGGTGGACAGGGGATCGGGAGACCCAGTACTTC
TRBV7-2,few,TRBJ2-7,.,CASSLVYPYEQYF,TGTGCCAGCAGCTTAGTTTACCCCTACGAGCAGTACTTC
TRBV4-1,.,TRBJ2-5,.,CASSLYVEVLETQYF,TGCGCCAGCAGCCTCTACGTTGAGGTCCTTGAGACCCAGTACTTC
TRBV7-2,few,TRBJ1-2,.,CASSLGVRYTF,TGTGCCAGCAGCTTAGGAGTGCGCTACACCTTC
TRBV29-1,.,TRBJ1-2,.,CSVAGASGYTF,TGCAGCGTTGCGGGGGCTAGTGGCTACACCTTC